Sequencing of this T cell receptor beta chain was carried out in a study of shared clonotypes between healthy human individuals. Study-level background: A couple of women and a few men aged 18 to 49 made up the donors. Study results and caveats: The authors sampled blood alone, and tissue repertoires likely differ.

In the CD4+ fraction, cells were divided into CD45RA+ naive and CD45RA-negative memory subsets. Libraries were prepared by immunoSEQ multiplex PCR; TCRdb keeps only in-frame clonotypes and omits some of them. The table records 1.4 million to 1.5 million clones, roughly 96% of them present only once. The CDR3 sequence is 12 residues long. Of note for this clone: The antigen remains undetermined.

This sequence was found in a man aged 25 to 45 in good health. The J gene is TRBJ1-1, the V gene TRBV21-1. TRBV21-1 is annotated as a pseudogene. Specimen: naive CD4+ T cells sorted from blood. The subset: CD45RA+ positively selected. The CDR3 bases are TGTGCCAGCAGTCGGAGGAACACTGAAGCTTTCTTT. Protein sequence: CASSRRNTEAFF.